The 24 T cell receptor beta chains presented below share a single source sample, sequenced in a study of T cell responses to AZD1222 COVID-19 vaccine (dated by TCRdb to the early 2020s). The time point label for this specimen denotes: about 28 days (+/-7) after the second vaccine dose. Receptor libraries were prepared by the immunoSEQ multiplex PCR assay. TCRdb provides this immuneACCESS table in a form limited to in-frame rearrangements. Some clones are lacking; in checked studies, under half of them reflect an unresolved V gene, and why the rest are absent is not known. This sample holds tens of thousands of clones; nearly 90% were observed only once. The top ten hold over 25% of the sample. This sample comprised peripheral blood, obtained 28 days after the second AZD1222 dose. These receptors all stem from an adult who received the AZD1222 COVID-19 vaccine.

The chain links TRBV3-1 (or the pseudogene TRBV3-2) to TRBJ2-1; 16 positions agree with TRBD2. The CDR3 length is 16 residues. CDR1 is LGHDT, CDR2 YNNKEL, per germline (reference sequence). V lost 2 bases to trimming and J lost 10 bases; unmatched junction nucleotides: 5. In DNA form, the CDR3 reads TGTGCCAGCAGCCAAACCGGGACTAGCGGGAGGGGGGAGCAGTTCTTC. Translating it yields CASSQTGTSGRGEQFF.

V and J are TRBV5-1 and TRBJ1-2; 8 nucleotides agree with TRBD1. Germline V lookup: CDR1 SGHRS, CDR2 YFSETQ. Losses at the gene ends were 5 bases for V and 5 bases for J; bases not matched to a gene: 5. CDR3 length: 13 residues. In DNA form, the CDR3 reads TGCGCCAGCAGGGGACAGGACGGTTATGGCTACACCTTC. Translating it yields CASRGQDGYGYTF.

In nucleotides, the CDR3 is TGTGCCAGCAGTGAAAGCCTGGAACCCACAGATACGCAGTATTTT. Its protein product is CASSESLEPTDTQYF. V usage is TRBV6-1 and J usage is TRBJ2-3, with D uncertain. The germline V gene encodes CDR1 MNHNS and CDR2 SASEGT. This CDR3 is built from 15 residues. V was pared by 2 bases and J by 2 bases, with 11 bases between.

J is TRBJ1-2 and V is TRBV19; D call uncertain. From germline, CDR1 is LNHDA and CDR2 SQIVND (reference sequence). This CDR3 region has 15 residues. V lost 7 bases, J lost 4 bases, and 19 bases lay in between. The CDR3: CASKDSMDGAYGYTF. The CDR3 bases are TGTGCCAGTAAGGATTCGATGGACGGCGCCTATGGCTACACCTTC.

The chain links TRBV2 to TRBJ1-5, with D possibly TRBD1 on 6 matching bases. Germline CDR1 SNHLY, CDR2 FYNNEI. The length of the CDR3 is 16 residues. V was cut by 4 bases and J by 1 base, with 14 bases left in between. The CDR3 reads CASSGGGSASNQPQHF. CDR3 nucleotide sequence: TGTGCCAGCAGTGGTGGGGGCAGTGCGAGCAATCAGCCCCAGCATTTT.

The rearrangement joins TRBV19 to TRBJ2-1; D is possibly TRBD1 or TRBD2 (5 bases each). The germline gives CDR1 LNHDA, CDR2 SQIVND (reference sequence). The CDR3 totals 15 residues. Between the trimmed V and J ends, which lost 5 bases and 4 bases, there was a span of 15 bases. CDR3 sequence: CASSPSGTEYNEQFF. The CDR3 region has the DNA TGTGCCAGTAGTCCCTCCGGGACGGAATACAATGAGCAGTTCTTC.

The chain carries TRBV18 and TRBJ2-4; TRBD1 agrees at 7 bases. CDR3 length equals 16 residues. Trimming at V came to 0 bases and at J to 6 bases, leaving 8 bases not matched to a gene. Germline assignment: CDR1 KGHSH and CDR2 LQKENI. Here the CDR3 reads CASSPPTGLSVNIQYF. The DNA of the CDR3 is TGTGCCAGCTCACCACCGACAGGGCTTTCAGTAAACATTCAGTACTTC.

In its sample, this clone was seen once. This chain connects TRBV29-1 to TRBJ2-7, with D maybe TRBD1 (6 bases). The germline V gene encodes CDR1 SQVTM and CDR2 ANQGSEA. V lost 0 bases to trimming and J lost 2 bases, with 11 bases between them. The CDR3 extends over 14 amino acids. This chain's CDR3 is CSVEEDRSTYEQYF. The CDR3 DNA follows: TGCAGCGTTGAAGAGGACAGATCAACCTACGAGCAGTACTTC.

The gene calls are TRBV2 and TRBJ2-7; perhaps TRBD1 as D (6 bases). The CDR3 has 13 amino acids. Trimming shortened V by 6 bases and J by 2 bases, and 11 bases separated the two germline ends. CDR1 SNHLY and CDR2 FYNNEI come from the germline V gene. The CDR3 here is CASSNDRPYEQYF. In DNA form, the CDR3 reads TGTGCCAGCAGCAACGACAGGCCCTACGAGCAGTACTTC. Variable domain in full (rest from reference TRBV2 and TRBJ2-7): EPEVTQTPSHQVTQMGQEVILRCVPISNHLYFYWYRQILGQKVEFLVSFYNNEISEKSEIFDDQFSVERPDGSNFTLKIRSTKLEDSAMYFCASSNDRPYEQYFGPGTRLTVT.

V is TRBV10-3 and J is TRBJ2-1, with a tentative D call TRBD1 (5 bases). The CDR3 covers 12 residues. Per the germline V gene, CDR1 is ENHRY and CDR2 is SYGVKD. Trimming took off 2 bases at V and 7 bases at J, with 6 bases between the two ends. For the CDR3, the DNA is TGTGCCATCAGTGAGAAGGGGAATGAGCAGTTCTTC. It specifies CAISEKGNEQFF.

The chain carries TRBV18 and TRBJ2-7, with D perhaps matching TRBD1 or TRBD2 (5 bases each). This CDR3 has 13 residues. Germline loops: CDR1 KGHSH, CDR2 LQKENI. V lost 6 bases, J lost 5 bases, and 14 bases lay in between. The CDR3 DNA reads as TGTGCCAGCTCCCAAACGATGGGGGACGAGCAGTACTTC. Protein sequence: CASSQTMGDEQYF.

The rearrangement joins TRBV4-2 to TRBJ1-5, with D unresolved. CDR3 size: 16 residues. The germline V gene encodes CDR1 LGHNA and CDR2 YNFKEQ. The V end was cut by 0 bases, the J end by 3 bases, with 12 bases between. The CDR3 DNA reads TGTGCCAGCAGCCAAGAAAGGGCCGGATACAATCAGCCCCAGCATTTT. Translation: CASSQERAGYNQPQHF.

V usage is TRBV7-9 and J usage is TRBJ2-7; 11 positions agree with TRBD1. This CDR3 has 16 residues. The germline gives CDR1 SEHNR, CDR2 FQNEAQ (reference sequence). Trimming at V came to 2 bases and at J to 5 bases, leaving 8 bases not matched to a gene. The CDR3 DNA sequence: TGTGCCAGCAGCTTATCCTCCGGGACAGGGGGAAACGAGCAGTACTTC. Residues: CASSLSSGTGGNEQYF.

The V call is TRBV2, the J call TRBJ1-1, with TRBD1 as a possible D gene (6 bases). The CDR3 has 15 amino acids. CDR1 and CDR2 from the germline V gene are SNHLY and FYNNEI. Trimming removed 5 bases from V and 1 base from J, with 14 bases in between. CDR3 sequence: CASSTLRGANTEAFF. The CDR3 nucleotides are TGTGCCAGCAGTACCCTCCGGGGGGCGAACACTGAAGCTTTCTTT.

This rearrangement joins TRBV28 to TRBJ1-5; 7 bases agree with TRBD1. V was pared by 8 bases and J by 6 bases, with 13 bases of the junction left unmatched. CDR3 length equals 15 residues. CDR1 MDHEN and CDR2 SYDVKM come from the germline V gene. CDR3 sequence (DNA): TGTGCCAGCCTCCCTGGGGACAGTCGGGGTCAGCCCCAGCATTTT. It is translated as CASLPGDSRGQPQHF.

This rearrangement joins TRBV5-1 to TRBJ2-7; the D is unclear. Per the germline V gene, CDR1 is SGHRS and CDR2 is YFSETQ. Trimming left V 1 base short and J 0 bases short, with 11 bases between. The CDR3 totals 15 residues. In nucleotides, the CDR3 is TGCGCCAGCAGCTTGCACGGACCACCCTCCTACGAGCAGTACTTC. This sequence encodes CASSLHGPPSYEQYF.

The rearrangement uses TRBV7-2 and TRBJ1-1; D is uncertain. The CDR3 loop spans 14 amino acids. In germline, CDR1 is SGHTA, CDR2 FQGNSA. The V and J ends lost 3 bases and 0 bases respectively, with 8 bases between them. The CDR3 region is CASSFLAMNTEAFF. CDR3 bases: TGTGCCAGCAGCTTCTTAGCTATGAACACTGAAGCTTTCTTT.

The gene calls are TRBV7-2 and TRBJ2-3, with D tentatively TRBD2 (6 bases). V was cut by 6 bases and J by 1 base, with 11 bases left in between. The length of the CDR3 is 14 residues. Germline CDR1 reads SGHTA; CDR2 reads FQGNSA. In nucleotides, the CDR3 is TGTGCCAGCAGACCCGTAGCGGGCACAGATACGCAGTATTTT. Protein sequence: CASRPVAGTDTQYF.

The chain uses TRBV5-1 and TRBJ1-6; a weak D match, TRBD1 (6 bases). The CDR3 totals 14 residues. From germline, CDR1 is SGHRS and CDR2 YFSETQ. V was shortened by 2 bases and J by 9 bases, with 12 bases between the two germline ends. CDR3 loop: CASSFGDRRSPLHF. The CDR3 nucleotides read TGCGCCAGCAGCTTCGGTGACAGGCGTTCACCCCTCCACTTT.

This clone was found once. This chain links TRBV11-2 with TRBJ2-7; tentative D call: TRBD1 (6 bases). The CDR3 length is 15 residues. The germline V gene encodes CDR1 SGHAT and CDR2 FQNNGV. The germline V and J ends were trimmed by 1 base and 3 bases, with 13 bases remaining between them. The CDR3 coding sequence is TGTGCCAGCAGCTTAGTTCCACAGGGAATCTACGAGCAGTACTTC. It translates to CASSLVPQGIYEQYF.

The J gene is TRBJ2-1, the V gene TRBV12-5; D is perhaps TRBD1 (6 bases). Trimming removed 5 bases from V and 3 bases from J, with 11 bases in between. The CDR3 has 14 amino acids. Germline CDR1 LGHNT, CDR2 FRNRAP. CDR3 loop: CASGPPDSYNEQFF. DNA of the CDR3: TGTGCTAGTGGTCCTCCGGACAGCTACAATGAGCAGTTCTTC. Using reference TRBV12-5 and TRBJ2-1 for the parts outside the CDR3, the full variable domain is DARVTQTPRHKVTEMGQEVTMRCQPILGHNTVFWYRQTMMQGLELLAYFRNRAPLDDSGMPKDRFSAEMPDATLATLKIQPSEPRDSAVYFCASGPPDSYNEQFFGPGTRLTVL.

The V and J genes are TRBV18 and TRBJ2-2, with D unclear. Germline lookup yields CDR1 KGHSH and CDR2 LQKENI. Trimming removed 4 bases from V and 3 bases from J, with 6 bases in between. The CDR3 sequence is 13 residues long. CDR3: CASSQGYTGELFF. The CDR3 DNA reads as TGTGCCAGCTCACAGGGATACACCGGGGAGCTGTTTTTT.

The CDR3 DNA is TGTGCCAGCAGCCAAGAGACCTACTACGAGCAGTACTTC. Translation: CASSQETYYEQYF. The chain is built from TRBV14 and TRBJ2-7; no reliable D call. The CDR3 spans 13 residues. The V gene's germline CDR1 is SGHDN and CDR2 FVKESK. The V end was cut by 0 bases, the J end by 3 bases, with 6 bases between.

This rearrangement joins TRBV19 to TRBJ1-6, with D maybe TRBD1 (5 bases). Germline lookup yields CDR1 LNHDA and CDR2 SQIVND (reference sequence). Trimming shortened V by 7 bases and J by 9 bases, and 16 bases separated the two germline ends. This CDR3 has 14 residues. The CDR3 region has the DNA TGTGCCAGTACCCTGGTCGACAGCGGTTCACCCCTCCACTTT. Translation: CASTLVDSGSPLHF.